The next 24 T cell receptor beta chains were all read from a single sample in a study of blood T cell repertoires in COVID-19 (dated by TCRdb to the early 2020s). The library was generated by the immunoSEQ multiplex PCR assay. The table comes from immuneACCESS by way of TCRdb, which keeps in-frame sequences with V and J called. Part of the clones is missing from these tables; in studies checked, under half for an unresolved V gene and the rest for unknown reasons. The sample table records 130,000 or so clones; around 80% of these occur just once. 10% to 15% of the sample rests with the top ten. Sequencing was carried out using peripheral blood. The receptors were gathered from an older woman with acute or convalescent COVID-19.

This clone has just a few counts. The CDR3 sequence is CASSMITGVNQPQHF. In DNA, the CDR3 is TGTGCCAGCAGTATGATAACAGGGGTAAATCAGCCCCAGCATTTT. This chain joins TRBV2 and TRBJ1-5, with TRBD1 matching 7 bases. Germline V gives CDR1 SNHLY, CDR2 FYNNEI. Trimming removed 5 bases from V and 4 bases from J; junction bases left unmatched: 8. This CDR3 comprises 15 residues.

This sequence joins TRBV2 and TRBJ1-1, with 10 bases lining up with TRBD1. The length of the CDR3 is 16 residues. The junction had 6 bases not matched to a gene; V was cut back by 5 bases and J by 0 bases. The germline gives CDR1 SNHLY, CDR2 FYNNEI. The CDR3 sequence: CASSWTGGPMNTEAFF. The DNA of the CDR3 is TGTGCCAGCAGTTGGACAGGGGGACCCATGAACACTGAAGCTTTCTTT.

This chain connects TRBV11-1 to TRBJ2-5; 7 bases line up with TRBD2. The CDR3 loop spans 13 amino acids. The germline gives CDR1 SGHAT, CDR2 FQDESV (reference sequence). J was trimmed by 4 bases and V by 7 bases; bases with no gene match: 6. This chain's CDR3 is CASTQQRGETQYF. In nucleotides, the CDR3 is TGTGCCAGCACCCAACAGCGGGGAGAGACCCAGTACTTC.

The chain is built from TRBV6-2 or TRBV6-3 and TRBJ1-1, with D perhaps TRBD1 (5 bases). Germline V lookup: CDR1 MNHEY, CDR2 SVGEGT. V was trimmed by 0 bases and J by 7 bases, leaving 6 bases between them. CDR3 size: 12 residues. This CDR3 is CASSYSTGEAFF. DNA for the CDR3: TGTGCCAGCAGTTACTCTACAGGTGAAGCTTTCTTT.

In DNA form, the CDR3 reads TGCGCCAGCAGCTTGTCGATGGACAGACAAGCTTTCTTT. Protein product: CASSLSMDRQAFF. The chain combines TRBV5-1 with TRBJ1-1; D may be TRBD1 (6 bases). V was clipped by 1 base and J by 9 bases, with 13 bases between them. CDR3 length equals 13 residues. Germline assignment: CDR1 SGHRS and CDR2 YFSETQ. Together with reference TRBV5-1 and TRBJ1-1, the CDR3 gives the full variable domain: KAGVTQTPRYLIKTRGQQVTLSCSPISGHRSVSWYQQTPGQGLQFLFEYFSETQRNKGNFPGRFSGRQFSNSRSEMNVSTLELGDSALYLCASSLSMDRQAFFGQGTRLTVV.

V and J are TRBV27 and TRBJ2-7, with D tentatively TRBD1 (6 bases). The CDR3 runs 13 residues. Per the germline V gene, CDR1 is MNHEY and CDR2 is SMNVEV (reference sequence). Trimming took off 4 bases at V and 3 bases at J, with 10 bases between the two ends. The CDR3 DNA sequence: TGTGCCAGCAGTTCCAGGACAGACTACGAGCAGTACTTC. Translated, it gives CASSSRTDYEQYF.

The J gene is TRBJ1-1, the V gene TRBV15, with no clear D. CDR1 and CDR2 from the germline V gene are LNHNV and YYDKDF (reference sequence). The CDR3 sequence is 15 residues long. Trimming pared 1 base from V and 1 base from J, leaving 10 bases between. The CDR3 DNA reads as TGTGCCACCAGCAGAGGAGGGTTCGAGAACACTGAAGCTTTCTTT. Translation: CATSRGGFENTEAFF. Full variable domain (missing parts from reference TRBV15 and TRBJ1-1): DAMVIQNPRYQVTQFGKPVTLSCSQTLNHNVMYWYQQKSSQAPKLLFHYYDKDFNNEADTPDNFQSRRPNTSFCFLDIRSPGLGDTAMYLCATSRGGFENTEAFFGQGTRLTVV.

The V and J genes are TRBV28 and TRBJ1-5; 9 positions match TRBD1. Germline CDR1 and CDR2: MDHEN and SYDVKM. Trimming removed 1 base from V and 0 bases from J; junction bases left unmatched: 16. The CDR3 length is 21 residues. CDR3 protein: CASSLFTGTGPGGGSNQPQHF. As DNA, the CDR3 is TGTGCCAGCAGTTTATTCACCGGGACAGGGCCAGGGGGAGGTAGCAATCAGCCCCAGCATTTT.

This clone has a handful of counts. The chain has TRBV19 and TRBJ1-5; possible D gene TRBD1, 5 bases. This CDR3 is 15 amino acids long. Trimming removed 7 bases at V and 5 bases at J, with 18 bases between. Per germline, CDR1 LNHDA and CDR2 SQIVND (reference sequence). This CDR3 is CASTPSREVHQPQHF. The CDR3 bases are TGTGCCAGTACCCCGTCCAGGGAAGTTCATCAGCCCCAGCATTTT.

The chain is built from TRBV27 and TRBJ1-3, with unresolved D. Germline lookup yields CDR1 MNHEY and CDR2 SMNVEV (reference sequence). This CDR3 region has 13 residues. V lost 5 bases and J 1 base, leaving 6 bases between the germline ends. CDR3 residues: CASSEGSGNTIYF. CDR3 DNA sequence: TGTGCCAGCAGTGAGGGATCTGGAAACACCATATATTTT.

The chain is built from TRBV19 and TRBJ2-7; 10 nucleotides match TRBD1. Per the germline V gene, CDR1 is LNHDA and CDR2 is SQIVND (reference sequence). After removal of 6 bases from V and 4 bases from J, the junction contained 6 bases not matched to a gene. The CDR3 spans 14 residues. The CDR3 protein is CASSRPGQGYEQYV. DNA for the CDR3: TGTGCCAGTAGCAGACCGGGACAGGGGTACGAGCAGTACGTC.

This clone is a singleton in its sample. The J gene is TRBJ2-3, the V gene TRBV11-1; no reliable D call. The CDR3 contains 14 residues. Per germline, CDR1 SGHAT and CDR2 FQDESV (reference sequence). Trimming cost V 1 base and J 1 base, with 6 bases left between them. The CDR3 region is CASSLGGRTDTQYF. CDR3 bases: TGTGCCAGCAGCTTAGGCGGCCGCACAGATACGCAGTATTTT.

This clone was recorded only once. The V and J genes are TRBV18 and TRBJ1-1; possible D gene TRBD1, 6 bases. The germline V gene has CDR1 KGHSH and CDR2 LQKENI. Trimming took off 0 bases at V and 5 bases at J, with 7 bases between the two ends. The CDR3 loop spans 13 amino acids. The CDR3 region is CASSPPGTTEAFF. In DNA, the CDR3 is TGTGCCAGCTCACCACCGGGGACAACTGAAGCTTTCTTT.

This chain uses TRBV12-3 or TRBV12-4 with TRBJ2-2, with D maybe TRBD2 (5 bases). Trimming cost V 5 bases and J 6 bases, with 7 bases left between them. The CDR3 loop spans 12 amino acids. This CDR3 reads CASSRDSGELFF. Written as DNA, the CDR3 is TGTGCCAGCAGTCGGGATTCCGGGGAGCTGTTTTTT.

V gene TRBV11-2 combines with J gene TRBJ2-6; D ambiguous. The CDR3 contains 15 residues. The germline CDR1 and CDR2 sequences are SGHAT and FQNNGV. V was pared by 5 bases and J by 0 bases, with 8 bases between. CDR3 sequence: CASSRTYSGANVLTF. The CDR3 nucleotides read TGTGCCAGCAGCCGTACTTACTCTGGGGCCAACGTCCTGACTTTC.

DNA for the CDR3: TGTGCCAGCACGGGGGGATGGGAGCAGTACGTC. This gives the protein CASTGGWEQYV. The V gene is TRBV2, the J gene TRBJ2-7; 7 bases agree with TRBD2. With 7 bases clipped from V and 7 bases from J, the junction kept 4 bases outside the gene matches. Germline V gives CDR1 SNHLY, CDR2 FYNNEI. This CDR3 spans 11 amino acids.

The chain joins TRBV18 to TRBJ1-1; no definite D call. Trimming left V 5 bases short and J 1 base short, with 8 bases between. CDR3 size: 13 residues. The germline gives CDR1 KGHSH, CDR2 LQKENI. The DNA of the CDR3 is TGTGCCAGCTCAGGAGCGGAGAACACTGAAGCTTTCTTT. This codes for CASSGAENTEAFF.

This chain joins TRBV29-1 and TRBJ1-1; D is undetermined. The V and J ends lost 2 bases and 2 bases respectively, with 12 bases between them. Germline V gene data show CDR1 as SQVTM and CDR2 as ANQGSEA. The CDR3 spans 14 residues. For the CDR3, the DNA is TGCAGCGTTGAACGGGCGGGAAGAAACACTGAAGCTTTCTTT. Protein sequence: CSVERAGRNTEAFF.

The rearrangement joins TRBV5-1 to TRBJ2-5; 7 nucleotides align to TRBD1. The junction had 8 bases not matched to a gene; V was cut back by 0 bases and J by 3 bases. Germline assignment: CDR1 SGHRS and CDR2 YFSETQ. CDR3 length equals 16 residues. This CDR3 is CASSLAGTVLKETQYF. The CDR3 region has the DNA TGCGCCAGCAGCTTGGCGGGGACAGTCCTCAAAGAGACCCAGTACTTC.

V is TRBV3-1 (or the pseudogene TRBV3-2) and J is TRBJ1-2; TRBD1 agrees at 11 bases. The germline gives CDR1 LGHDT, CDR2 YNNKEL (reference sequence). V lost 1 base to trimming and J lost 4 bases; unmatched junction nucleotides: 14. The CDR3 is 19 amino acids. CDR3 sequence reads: CASSQAPLDRGHDSYGYTF. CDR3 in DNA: TGTGCCAGCAGCCAAGCTCCCCTGGACAGGGGGCACGATTCCTATGGCTACACCTTC.

CDR3 residues: CASSLPRQGFGELFF. CDR3 nucleotide sequence: TGTGCCAGCAGCTTACCCCGGCAGGGGTTCGGGGAGCTGTTTTTT. The V and J genes are TRBV7-8 and TRBJ2-2; weak D call: TRBD1 (6 bases). V lost 2 bases and J lost 7, with 14 bases in between. Germline CDR1 and CDR2: SGHVS and FQNEAQ. The CDR3 contains 15 residues.

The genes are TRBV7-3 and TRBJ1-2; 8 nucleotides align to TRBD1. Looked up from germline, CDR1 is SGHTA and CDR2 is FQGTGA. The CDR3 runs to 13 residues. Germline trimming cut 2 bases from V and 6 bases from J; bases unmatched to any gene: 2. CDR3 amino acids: CASSLPGGDGYTF. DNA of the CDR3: TGTGCCAGCAGCTTACCAGGGGGCGATGGCTACACCTTC.

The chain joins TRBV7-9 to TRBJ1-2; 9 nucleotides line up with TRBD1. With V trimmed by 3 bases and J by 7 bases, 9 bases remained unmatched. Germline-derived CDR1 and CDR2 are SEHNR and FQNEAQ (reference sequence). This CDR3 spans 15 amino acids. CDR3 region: CASSFTPGQGPGYTF. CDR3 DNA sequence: TGTGCCAGCAGCTTTACCCCGGGACAGGGCCCTGGCTACACCTTC.

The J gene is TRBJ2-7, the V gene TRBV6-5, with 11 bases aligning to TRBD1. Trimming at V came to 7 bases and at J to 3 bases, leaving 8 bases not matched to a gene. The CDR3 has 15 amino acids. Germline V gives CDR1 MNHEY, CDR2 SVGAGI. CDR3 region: CASNPSGQGGYEQYF. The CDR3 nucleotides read TGTGCCAGCAACCCTTCGGGACAGGGGGGCTACGAGCAGTACTTC.